This TCR beta chain emerged from a study of blood T cell repertoires in COVID-19. Clones were read by immunoSEQ multiplex PCR, and TCRdb kept only the in-frame ones, dropping some. The sample lists approximately 340,000 clones, approximately 89% occurring once. Trimming took 1 base from V and 5 from J, leaving 9 bases between them. The CDR3 length is 13 residues. CDR1 and CDR2 from the germline V gene are SGHVS and FNYEAQ. The chain recombines TRBV7-6 with TRBJ2-7; a weak D match, TRBD2 (5 bases). This sequence was found in a middle-aged woman who had been exposed to COVID-19. The sample was PBMCs or T cells enriched from blood (not recorded which). The CDR3 loop is CASSLVGADEQYF. The DNA of the CDR3 is TGTGCCAGCAGCTTAGTAGGAGCGGACGAGCAGTACTTC.